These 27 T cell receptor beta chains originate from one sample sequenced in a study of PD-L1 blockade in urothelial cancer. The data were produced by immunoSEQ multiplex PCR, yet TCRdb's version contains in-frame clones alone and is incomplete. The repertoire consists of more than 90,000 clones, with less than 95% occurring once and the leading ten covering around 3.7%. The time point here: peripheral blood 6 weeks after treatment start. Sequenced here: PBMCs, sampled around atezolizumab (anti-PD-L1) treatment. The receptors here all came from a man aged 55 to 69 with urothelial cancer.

CDR3 protein: CASSPGMSSYEQYF. The CDR3 DNA is TGCGCCAGCAGCCCCGGTATGAGCTCCTACGAGCAGTACTTC. The rearrangement links TRBV5-1 to TRBJ2-7; no clear D gene. V shed 4 bases and J shed 0 bases, with 11 bases lying between them. The germline gives CDR1 SGHRS, CDR2 YFSETQ. The CDR3 extends over 14 amino acids.

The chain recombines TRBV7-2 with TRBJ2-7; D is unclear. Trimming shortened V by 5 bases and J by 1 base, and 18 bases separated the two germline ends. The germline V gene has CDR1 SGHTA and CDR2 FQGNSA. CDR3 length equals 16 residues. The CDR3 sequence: CASSRDSVSQSYEQYF. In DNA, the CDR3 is TGTGCCAGCAGCCGAGATTCGGTCTCTCAATCCTACGAGCAGTACTTC. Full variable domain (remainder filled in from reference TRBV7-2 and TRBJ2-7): GAGVSQSPSNKVTEKGKDVELRCDPISGHTALYWYRQSLGQGLEFLIYFQGNSAPDKSGLPSDRFSAERTGGSVSTLTIQRTQQEDSAVYLCASSRDSVSQSYEQYFGPGTRLTVT.

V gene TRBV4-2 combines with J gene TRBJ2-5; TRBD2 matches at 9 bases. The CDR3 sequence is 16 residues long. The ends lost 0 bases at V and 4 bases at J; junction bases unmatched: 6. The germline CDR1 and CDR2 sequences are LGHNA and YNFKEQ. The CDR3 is CASSQDRLAGSETQYF. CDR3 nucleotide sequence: TGTGCCAGCAGCCAAGATAGGCTAGCGGGATCAGAGACCCAGTACTTC.

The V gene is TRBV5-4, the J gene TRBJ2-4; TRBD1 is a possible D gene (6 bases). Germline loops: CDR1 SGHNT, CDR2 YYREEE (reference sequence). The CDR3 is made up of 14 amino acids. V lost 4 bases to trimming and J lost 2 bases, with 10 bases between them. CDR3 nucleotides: TGTGCCAGCAGCACCCAGGGGACCAAAAACATTCAGTACTTC. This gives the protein CASSTQGTKNIQYF.

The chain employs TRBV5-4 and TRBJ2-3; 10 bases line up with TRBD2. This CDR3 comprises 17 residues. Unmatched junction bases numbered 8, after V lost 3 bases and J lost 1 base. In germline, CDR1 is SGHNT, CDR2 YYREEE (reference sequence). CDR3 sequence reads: CASSSKSGTSGTDTQYF. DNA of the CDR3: TGTGCCAGCAGCTCTAAATCCGGGACTAGCGGCACAGATACGCAGTATTTT.

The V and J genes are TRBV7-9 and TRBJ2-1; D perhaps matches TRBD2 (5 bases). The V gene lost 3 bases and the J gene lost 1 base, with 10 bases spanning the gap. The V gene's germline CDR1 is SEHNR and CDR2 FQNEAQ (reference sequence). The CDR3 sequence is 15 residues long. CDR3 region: CASSFSGVSYNEQFF. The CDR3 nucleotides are TGTGCCAGCAGCTTTTCCGGGGTGTCCTACAATGAGCAGTTCTTC.

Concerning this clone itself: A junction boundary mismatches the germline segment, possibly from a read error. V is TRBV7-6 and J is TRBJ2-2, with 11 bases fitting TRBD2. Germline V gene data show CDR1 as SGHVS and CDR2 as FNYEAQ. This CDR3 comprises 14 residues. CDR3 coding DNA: TGTGCCAGCAGCGTAGCGGGAGGGACCGGGGAGCTGTTTTTT. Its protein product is CASSVAGGTGELFF.

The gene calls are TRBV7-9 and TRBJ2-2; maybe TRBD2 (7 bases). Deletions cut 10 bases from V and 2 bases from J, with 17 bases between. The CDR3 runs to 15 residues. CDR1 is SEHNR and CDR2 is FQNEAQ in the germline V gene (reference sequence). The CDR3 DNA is TGTGCCATCTTGATGGGGGGGCGAAACACCGGGGAGCTGTTTTTT. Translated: CAILMGGRNTGELFF.

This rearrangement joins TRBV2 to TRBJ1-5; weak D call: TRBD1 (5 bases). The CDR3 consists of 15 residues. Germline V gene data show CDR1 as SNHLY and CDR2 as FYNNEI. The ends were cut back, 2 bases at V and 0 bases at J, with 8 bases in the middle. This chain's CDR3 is CASSEYRNSNQPQHF. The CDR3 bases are TGTGCCAGCAGTGAATACAGGAATAGCAATCAGCCCCAGCATTTT.

The CDR3 DNA reads TGTGCCAGCAGTCCCTATGCCGGGAAAAATCAGCCCCAGCATTTT. Translating gives CASSPYAGKNQPQHF. The rearrangement links TRBV28 to TRBJ1-5, with D unclear. Trimming pared 5 bases from V and 4 bases from J, leaving 15 bases between. The germline CDR1 and CDR2 sequences are MDHEN and SYDVKM. CDR3 length: 15 residues.

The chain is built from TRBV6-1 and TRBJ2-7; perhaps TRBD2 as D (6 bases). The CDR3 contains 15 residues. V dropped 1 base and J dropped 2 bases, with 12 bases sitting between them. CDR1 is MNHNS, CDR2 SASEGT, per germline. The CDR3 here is CASSEGYSGTYEQYF. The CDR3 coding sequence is TGTGCCAGCAGTGAAGGGTATAGCGGTACCTACGAGCAGTACTTC.

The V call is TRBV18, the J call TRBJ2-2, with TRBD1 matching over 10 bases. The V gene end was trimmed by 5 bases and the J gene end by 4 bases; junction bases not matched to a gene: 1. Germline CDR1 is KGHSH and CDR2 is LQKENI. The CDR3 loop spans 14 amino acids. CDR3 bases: TGTGCCAGCTCATGGGACAGGGGCACCGGGGAGCTGTTTTTT. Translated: CASSWDRGTGELFF.

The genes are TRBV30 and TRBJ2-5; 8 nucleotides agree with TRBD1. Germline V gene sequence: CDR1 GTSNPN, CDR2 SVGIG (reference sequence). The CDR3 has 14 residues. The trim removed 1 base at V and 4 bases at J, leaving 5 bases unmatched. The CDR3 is CAWSAQGARETQYF. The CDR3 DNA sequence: TGTGCCTGGAGTGCCCAGGGGGCCCGAGAGACCCAGTACTTC. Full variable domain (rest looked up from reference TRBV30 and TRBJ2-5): SQTIHQWPATLVQPVGSPLSLECTVEGTSNPNLYWYRQAAGRGLQLLFYSVGIGQISSEVPQNLSASRPQDRQFILSSKKLLLSDSGFYLCAWSAQGARETQYFGPGTRLLVL.

CDR3 DNA: TGTGCCAGCAGCGGGCTAGGGGGGGCCTACGAGCAGTACTTC. Protein sequence: CASSGLGGAYEQYF. This chain uses TRBV9 with TRBJ2-7; possible D gene TRBD2, 7 bases. CDR1 and CDR2 (germline): SGDLS, YYNGEE. The CDR3 has 14 residues. The V gene lost 3 bases and the J gene lost 2 bases, with 12 bases spanning the gap.

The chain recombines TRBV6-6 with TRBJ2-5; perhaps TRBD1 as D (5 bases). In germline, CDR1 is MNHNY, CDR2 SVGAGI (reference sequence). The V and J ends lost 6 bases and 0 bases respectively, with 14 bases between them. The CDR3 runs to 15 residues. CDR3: CASSPPTGHQETQYF. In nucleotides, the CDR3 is TGTGCCAGCAGCCCCCCTACAGGCCACCAAGAGACCCAGTACTTC.

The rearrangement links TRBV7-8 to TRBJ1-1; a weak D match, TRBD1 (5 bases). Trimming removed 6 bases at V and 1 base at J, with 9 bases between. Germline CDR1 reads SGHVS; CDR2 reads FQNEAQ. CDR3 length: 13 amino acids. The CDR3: CASRRDSNTEAFF. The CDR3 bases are TGTGCCAGCAGACGGGACTCGAACACTGAAGCTTTCTTT.

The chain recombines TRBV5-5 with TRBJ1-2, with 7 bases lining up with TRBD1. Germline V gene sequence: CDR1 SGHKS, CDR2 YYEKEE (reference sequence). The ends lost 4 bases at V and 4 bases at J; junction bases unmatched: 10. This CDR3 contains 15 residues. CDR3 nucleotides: TGTGCCAGCAGCACCGGAACGGGACAGACCTATGGCTACACCTTC. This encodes CASSTGTGQTYGYTF.

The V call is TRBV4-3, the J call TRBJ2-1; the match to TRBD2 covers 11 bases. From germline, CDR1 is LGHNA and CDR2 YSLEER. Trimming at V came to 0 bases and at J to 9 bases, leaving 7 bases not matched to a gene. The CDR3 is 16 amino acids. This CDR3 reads CASSQDGLAGGGEQFF. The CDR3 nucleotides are TGCGCCAGCAGCCAAGATGGGCTAGCGGGGGGAGGTGAGCAGTTCTTC.

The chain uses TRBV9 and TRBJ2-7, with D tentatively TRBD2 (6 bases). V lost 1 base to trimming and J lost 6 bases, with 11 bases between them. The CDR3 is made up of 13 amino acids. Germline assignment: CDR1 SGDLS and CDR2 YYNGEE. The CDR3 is CASSVYRETEQYF. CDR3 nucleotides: TGTGCCAGCAGCGTATACCGGGAGACCGAGCAGTACTTC.

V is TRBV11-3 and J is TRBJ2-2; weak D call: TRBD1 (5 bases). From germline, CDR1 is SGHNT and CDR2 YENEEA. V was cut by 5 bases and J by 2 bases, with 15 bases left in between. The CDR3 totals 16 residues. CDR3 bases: TGTGCCAGCAGCAGAATGGCAGGGTCAAACACCGGGGAGCTGTTTTTT. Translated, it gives CASSRMAGSNTGELFF.

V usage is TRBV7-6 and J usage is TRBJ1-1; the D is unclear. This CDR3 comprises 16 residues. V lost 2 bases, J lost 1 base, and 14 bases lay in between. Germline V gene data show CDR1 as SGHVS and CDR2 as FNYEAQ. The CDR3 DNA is TGTGCCAGCAGCTTACTGCCCCCGGTCTCGAACACTGAAGCTTTCTTT. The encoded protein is CASSLLPPVSNTEAFF. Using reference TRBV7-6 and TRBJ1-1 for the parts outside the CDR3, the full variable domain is GAGVSQSPRYKVTKRGQDVALRCDPISGHVSLYWYRQALGQGPEFLTYFNYEAQQDKSGLPNDRFSAERPEGSISTLTIQRTEQRDSAMYRCASSLLPPVSNTEAFFGQGTRLTVV.

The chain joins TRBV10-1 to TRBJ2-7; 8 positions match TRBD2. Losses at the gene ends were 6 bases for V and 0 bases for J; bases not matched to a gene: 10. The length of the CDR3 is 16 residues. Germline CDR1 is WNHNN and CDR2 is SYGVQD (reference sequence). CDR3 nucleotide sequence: TGCGCCAGCAGATTCCCCAGCGGGGGAAGCTCCTACGAGCAGTACTTC. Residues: CASRFPSGGSSYEQYF.

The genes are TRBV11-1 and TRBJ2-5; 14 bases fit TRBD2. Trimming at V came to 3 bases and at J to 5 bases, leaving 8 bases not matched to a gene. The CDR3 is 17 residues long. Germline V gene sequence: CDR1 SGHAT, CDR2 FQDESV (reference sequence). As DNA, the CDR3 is TGTGCCAGCAGCTTTCCCGGGACTAGCGGGAGCGGTGAGACCCAGTACTTC. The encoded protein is CASSFPGTSGSGETQYF.

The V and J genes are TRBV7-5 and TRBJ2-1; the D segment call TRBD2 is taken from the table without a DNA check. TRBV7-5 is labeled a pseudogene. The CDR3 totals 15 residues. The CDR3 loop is CVRSFSGEGLGEQFF. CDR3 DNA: TGTGTCAGAAGTTTCTCCGGGGAGGGGCTGGGGGAGCAGTTCTTC.

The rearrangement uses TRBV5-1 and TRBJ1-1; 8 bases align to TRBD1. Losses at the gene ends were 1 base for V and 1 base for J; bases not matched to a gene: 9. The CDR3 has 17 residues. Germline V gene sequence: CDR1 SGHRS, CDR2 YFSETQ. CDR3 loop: CASSLQQGESSNTEAFF. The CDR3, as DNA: TGCGCCAGCAGCTTGCAACAGGGGGAGTCGTCGAACACTGAAGCTTTCTTT.

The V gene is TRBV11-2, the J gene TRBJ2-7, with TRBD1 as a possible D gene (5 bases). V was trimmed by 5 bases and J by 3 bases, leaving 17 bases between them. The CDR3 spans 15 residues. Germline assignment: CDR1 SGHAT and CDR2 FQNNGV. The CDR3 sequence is CASSPGSDGYYEQYF. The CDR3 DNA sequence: TGTGCCAGCAGCCCAGGGTCGGATGGGTACTACGAGCAGTACTTC.

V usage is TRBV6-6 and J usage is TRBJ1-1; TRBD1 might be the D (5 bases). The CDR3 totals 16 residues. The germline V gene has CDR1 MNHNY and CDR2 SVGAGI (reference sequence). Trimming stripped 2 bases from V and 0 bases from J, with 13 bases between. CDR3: CASSYGADPMNTEAFF. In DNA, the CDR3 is TGTGCCAGCAGTTACGGGGCAGACCCTATGAACACTGAAGCTTTCTTT.